The 14 T cell receptor beta chains below were found in one sample sequenced in a study of preoperative IRX-2 immunotherapy in early breast cancer. Treatment reported: preoperative locoregional IRX-2 cytokine immunotherapy. Assay: immunoSEQ multiplex PCR; the TCRdb copy retains only in-frame clones and omits some. Of around 40,000 clones in the sample, approximately 80% are singletons; the top ten hold approximately 1%. This material consisted of tumor tissue, taken after IRX-2 immunotherapy. Receptors originate from a human donor with breast cancer.

J is TRBJ1-4 and V is TRBV9; D is uncertain. This CDR3 has 14 residues. Germline V gives CDR1 SGDLS, CDR2 YYNGEE. The germline V and J ends were trimmed by 10 bases and 1 base, with 14 bases remaining between them. CDR3 coding DNA: TGTGCCTCCCTCCGGGAGGGAACTAATGAAAAACTGTTTTTT. It encodes CASLREGTNEKLFF.

Notes on this clone: A read error may produce the germline difference seen at one junction end. The chain links TRBV5-1 to TRBJ1-1; D remains ambiguous. The CDR3 runs 14 residues. Germline assignment: CDR1 SGHRS and CDR2 YFSETQ. CDR3 in DNA: TGCGCCAGCAGCTTGAGGTCGGGTAACACTGAAACTTTCTTT. Protein sequence: CASSLRSGNTETFF. The whole variable domain, filled in from reference TRBV5-1 and TRBJ1-1, reads KAGVTQTPRYLIKTRGQQVTLSCSPISGHRSVSWYQQTPGQGLQFLFEYFSETQRNKGNFPGRFSGRQFSNSRSEMNVSTLELGDSALYLCASSLRSGNTETFFGQGTRLTVV.

This chain uses TRBV14 with TRBJ2-4; D ambiguous. This CDR3 comprises 14 residues. Between the trimmed V and J ends, which lost 4 bases and 7 bases, there was a span of 14 bases. Germline V gene lookup returns CDR1 SGHDN and CDR2 FVKESK. The CDR3 reads CASSPLARGNIQYF. The DNA for the CDR3 is TGTGCCAGCAGCCCGTTGGCTCGTGGGAACATTCAGTACTTC. Full variable domain (remainder filled in from reference TRBV14 and TRBJ2-4): EAGVTQFPSHSVIEKGQTVTLRCDPISGHDNLYWYRRVMGKEIKFLLHFVKESKQDESGMPNNRFLAERTGGTYSTLKVQPAELEDSGVYFCASSPLARGNIQYFGAGTRLSVL.

CDR3 DNA sequence: TGTGCCAGCAGTTGGACAGATACTAACTATGGCTACACCTTC. Translated, it gives CASSWTDTNYGYTF. The chain joins TRBV6-8 to TRBJ1-2; tentative D call: TRBD1 (6 bases). The V end was cut by 4 bases, the J end by 0 bases, with 9 bases between. The CDR3 sequence is 14 residues long. Germline assignment: CDR1 MNHGY and CDR2 SAAAGT.

About this clone: One end of the junction varies from germline; a read error may be responsible. This chain links TRBV7-7 with TRBJ2-7, with TRBD2 matching over 9 bases. Germline CDR1 reads SSHAT; CDR2 reads FNYEAQ (reference sequence). This CDR3 contains 14 residues. In nucleotides, the CDR3 is TGTGCCAGAAGCTTGGCGGGGGGGCCCCACGAGCAGTACTTC. This sequence encodes CARSLAGGPHEQYF.

V is TRBV19 and J is TRBJ1-5; 8 nucleotides match TRBD1. CDR1 and CDR2 (germline): LNHDA, SQIVND (reference sequence). The junction had 9 bases not matched to a gene; V was cut back by 6 bases and J by 2 bases. The CDR3 totals 16 residues. The CDR3 DNA follows: TGTGCCAGTAGGGGACCGACAGGGGCCCGCAATCAGCCCCAGCATTTT. Translated, it gives CASRGPTGARNQPQHF. The whole variable domain, remainder taken from reference TRBV19 and TRBJ1-5, is DGGITQSPKYLFRKEGQNVTLSCEQNLNHDAMYWYRQDPGQGLRLIYYSQIVNDFQKGDIAEGYSVSREKKESFPLTVTSAQKNPTAFYLCASRGPTGARNQPQHFGDGTRLSIL.

The V and J genes are TRBV7-1 and TRBJ1-1; D is unclear. TRBV7-1 is flagged as an ORF with uncertain function. With 5 bases removed from V and 2 bases from J, the gap between germline ends came to 18 bases. CDR3 length: 16 residues. As DNA, the CDR3 is TGTGCCAGCAGCCCCTTTTCGGGGAGACGTAACACTGAAGCTTTCTTT. The encoded protein is CASSPFSGRRNTEAFF.

The CDR3 DNA is TGTGCCATCCTAGACAGGGTCTCTGGGGCCAACGTCCTGACTTTC. It encodes CAILDRVSGANVLTF. The chain employs TRBV6-4 and TRBJ2-6; 7 bases fit TRBD1. The ends lost 10 bases at V and 0 bases at J; junction bases unmatched: 6. CDR3 size: 15 residues. Germline V gene data show CDR1 as MRHNA and CDR2 as SNTAGT.

The chain joins TRBV5-1 to TRBJ1-5; D is perhaps TRBD1 (5 bases). V shed 0 bases and J shed 3 bases, with 10 bases lying between them. Germline CDR1 reads SGHRS; CDR2 reads YFSETQ. This CDR3 contains 15 residues. Here the CDR3 DNA reads TGCGCCAGCAGCTTGGTCCCAGGGAACAATCAGCCCCAGCATTTT. Its translation is CASSLVPGNNQPQHF.

This rearrangement joins TRBV19 to TRBJ2-4; a weak D match, TRBD1 (8 bases). The CDR3 runs to 17 residues. Germline V gene sequence: CDR1 LNHDA, CDR2 SQIVND (reference sequence). The V gene lost 4 bases and the J gene lost 1 base, with 17 bases spanning the gap. For the CDR3, the DNA is TGTGCCAGTAGTACACTAACACAGGGGGGGGCCAAAAACATTCAGTACTTC. Protein product: CASSTLTQGGAKNIQYF.

The V gene is TRBV6-8, the J gene TRBJ2-4, with D possibly TRBD1 on 7 matching bases. The ends were cut back, 10 bases at V and 9 bases at J, with 19 bases in the middle. Per the germline V gene, CDR1 is MNHGY and CDR2 is SAAAGT. The CDR3 covers 13 residues. The CDR3 spells CATTEGAGGIQYF. The CDR3 DNA reads as TGTGCCACTACGGAGGGGGCCGGGGGCATTCAGTACTTC.

This clone was recorded once. The V gene is TRBV15, the J gene TRBJ2-5, with a possible D match to TRBD1 (6 bases). The germline CDR1 and CDR2 sequences are LNHNV and YYDKDF (reference sequence). The V end lost 1 base, the J end lost 3 bases, and 9 bases lay between the germline ends. This CDR3 is built from 14 residues. This chain's CDR3 is CATSRADRKETQYF. CDR3 DNA sequence: TGTGCCACCAGCAGAGCAGACAGGAAAGAGACCCAGTACTTC.

The J gene is TRBJ2-1, the V gene TRBV11-3, with 7 bases aligning to TRBD1. The germline V gene encodes CDR1 SGHNT and CDR2 YENEEA. The junction had 6 bases not matched to a gene; V was cut back by 1 base and J by 9 bases. The CDR3 runs to 14 residues. The CDR3 DNA sequence: TGTGCCAGCAGCTTAGGGGACAGTATTATTGAGCAGTTCTTC. Its translation is CASSLGDSIIEQFF. Using reference TRBV11-3 and TRBJ2-1 for the parts outside the CDR3, the full variable domain is EAGVVQSPRYKIIEKKQPVAFWCNPISGHNTLYWYLQNLGQGPELLIRYENEEAVDDSQLPKDRFSAERLKGVDSTLKIQPAELGDSAVYLCASSLGDSIIEQFFGPGTRLTVL.

The chain has TRBV30 and TRBJ2-7; perhaps TRBD1 as D (5 bases). The CDR3 runs 14 residues. V was cut by 2 bases and J by 2 bases, with 13 bases left in between. Germline V gives CDR1 GTSNPN, CDR2 SVGIG (reference sequence). The CDR3 protein is CAWSLPPGTYEQYF. Here the CDR3 DNA reads TGTGCCTGGAGTCTCCCCCCAGGGACCTACGAGCAGTACTTC.